A single sample is the source of the 11 T cell receptor beta chains below, sequenced in a study of blood T cell repertoires in COVID-19. The assay was immunoSEQ multiplex PCR, and TCRdb's table has in-frame clones only and misses some. The sample contains about 150,000 clones, roughly 80% of which appear only once. The sample was PBMCs or T cells enriched from blood (not recorded which). The receptors originated from a man aged 45-60 years who had recovered from COVID-19.

V gene TRBV21-1 combines with J gene TRBJ2-7; TRBD1 is taken as the D call from the table, unchecked against the DNA. TRBV21-1 is recorded as a pseudogene. This CDR3 spans 14 amino acids. The CDR3 region is CASSPGQDSYEQYF. The CDR3 DNA reads as TGTGCCAGCAGCCCCGGACAGGACTCCTACGAGCAGTACTTC.

The V gene is TRBV5-8, the J gene TRBJ2-7, with 7 bases that match TRBD1. Trimming at V came to 0 bases and at J to 5 bases, leaving 11 bases not matched to a gene. The CDR3 contains 16 residues. Germline CDR1 reads SGHTS; CDR2 reads YDEGEE. CDR3 DNA: TGTGCCAGCAGCTTGGCCGACAGGGTAGGGGGACACGAGCAGTACTTC. Its translation is CASSLADRVGGHEQYF.

This clone occurred once. The chain joins TRBV7-2 to TRBJ2-4; D may be TRBD1 (6 bases). The germline CDR1 and CDR2 sequences are SGHTA and FQGNSA. The CDR3 length is 13 residues. V was pared by 5 bases and J by 6 bases, with 11 bases between. This CDR3 is CASSPQDRNIQYF. CDR3 bases: TGTGCCAGCAGCCCACAGGACAGAAACATTCAGTACTTC.

The chain uses TRBV7-6 and TRBJ2-5, with 12 bases matching TRBD2. With V trimmed by 5 bases and J by 1 base, 8 bases remained unmatched. The CDR3 runs to 17 residues. Germline CDR1 and CDR2: SGHVS and FNYEAQ. CDR3 in amino acids: CASSMRRLAGAQETQYF. CDR3 in DNA: TGTGCCAGCAGCATGAGACGACTAGCGGGGGCCCAAGAGACCCAGTACTTC.

The gene calls are TRBV9 and TRBJ2-7, with D perhaps matching TRBD2 (6 bases). Germline V CDR1 and CDR2: SGDLS, YYNGEE. V was shortened by 2 bases and J by 3 bases, with 12 bases between the two germline ends. This CDR3 contains 14 residues. CDR3 protein: CASSVGGSGYEQYF. The CDR3 bases are TGTGCCAGCAGCGTCGGAGGGTCTGGCTACGAGCAGTACTTC.

J is TRBJ1-4 and V is TRBV28, with D tentatively TRBD1 (5 bases). Germline V gives CDR1 MDHEN, CDR2 SYDVKM. The CDR3 is made up of 15 amino acids. The V end lost 3 bases, the J end lost 9 bases, and 17 bases lay between the germline ends. The CDR3: CASSLGWGGGKKLFF. Here the CDR3 DNA reads TGTGCCAGCAGTTTGGGGTGGGGCGGGGGTAAAAAACTGTTTTTT.

The genes are TRBV3-1 (or the pseudogene TRBV3-2) and TRBJ1-4; 10 nucleotides match TRBD1. The ends lost 3 bases at V and 2 bases at J; junction bases unmatched: 9. From germline, CDR1 is LGHDT and CDR2 YNNKEL (reference sequence). The CDR3 runs 18 residues. The CDR3 reads CASSQNQRQGATNEKLFF. DNA of the CDR3: TGTGCCAGCAGCCAGAATCAGAGACAGGGGGCGACTAATGAAAAACTGTTTTTT.

This clone was picked up one time. This chain joins TRBV10-2 and TRBJ1-6; D may be TRBD1 (6 bases). V was shortened by 4 bases and J by 6 bases, with 16 bases between the two germline ends. Germline CDR1 and CDR2: WSHSY and SAAADI. The CDR3 totals 16 residues. The CDR3 DNA follows: TGCGCCAGCAGTGCCGGGACACGCCAGTTTAATTCACCCCTCCACTTT. Its protein is CASSAGTRQFNSPLHF.

This chain connects TRBV3-1 (or the pseudogene TRBV3-2) to TRBJ1-1, with TRBD1 identical over 11 bases. V shed 4 bases and J 1 base; nucleotides not matched to a gene: 5. Germline V CDR1 and CDR2: LGHDT, YNNKEL (reference sequence). The CDR3 runs to 16 residues. The CDR3 coding sequence is TGTGCCAGCAGCCGACAAGGACAGGGGGCGAACACTGAAGCTTTCTTT. As protein: CASSRQGQGANTEAFF.

This clone was observed a few times. V usage is TRBV7-6 and J usage is TRBJ2-1, with D possibly matching TRBD1 (5 bases). Trimming took off 4 bases at V and 7 bases at J, with 17 bases between the two ends. Per germline, CDR1 SGHVS and CDR2 FNYEAQ. CDR3 length equals 15 residues. The CDR3 loop is CASSWVQGLENEQFF. In DNA form, the CDR3 reads TGTGCCAGCAGCTGGGTGCAGGGTCTTGAGAATGAGCAGTTCTTC.

This chain uses TRBV6-2 or TRBV6-3 with TRBJ2-5; the match to TRBD1 covers 7 bases. V shed 2 bases and J 1 base; nucleotides not matched to a gene: 1. This CDR3 is built from 14 residues. The germline gives CDR1 MNHEY, CDR2 SVGEGT. The CDR3 DNA is TGTGCCAGCAGTTACCGACAGGGCCAAGAGACCCAGTACTTC. Translating gives CASSYRQGQETQYF.